This T cell receptor (beta chain) derives from a study of technical replicates of blood from four donors. Measured with immunoSEQ multiplex PCR; TCRdb has only the in-frame clones, and not every one. The sample holds 80,000 or so clones, around 94% seen once. The V gene lost 5 bases and the J gene lost 5 bases, with 15 bases spanning the gap. The CDR3 runs to 14 residues. Germline V gene sequence: CDR1 MNHNS, CDR2 SASEGT. This TCR derives from a human donor in good health. This chain uses TRBV6-1 with TRBJ1-1; D is unresolved. Sequencing was performed on T cells isolated from PBMCs. The CDR3 sequence is CASSYDSGVTEAFF. As DNA, the CDR3 is TGTGCCAGCAGTTATGACTCTGGAGTGACTGAAGCTTTCTTT.